The 5 T cell receptor beta chains below all came from one sample that was sequenced in a study of blood T cell repertoires in COVID-19. TCRdb keeps only in-frame clones here, not all; method: immunoSEQ multiplex PCR. The sample carries about 220,000 clones, around 85% recorded once. Sequencing input: peripheral blood. These receptors all come from a woman between 65 and 79 years old with COVID-19, enrolled during active disease.

Note on this clone: Other DNA variants within this sample encode the same CDR3. This chain links TRBV6-5 with TRBJ1-1; perhaps TRBD1 as D (6 bases). The ends were cut back, 4 bases at V and 4 bases at J, with 13 bases in the middle. Germline assignment: CDR1 MNHEY and CDR2 SVGAGI. The length of the CDR3 is 14 residues. The CDR3 DNA is TGTGCCAGCAGTTCTGGGGGCGGCGGCACTGAAGCTTTCTTT. This codes for CASSSGGGGTEAFF.

V gene TRBV6-4 combines with J gene TRBJ1-1; possibly TRBD1 for D (6 bases). Germline-derived CDR1 and CDR2 are MRHNA and SNTAGT. This CDR3 spans 13 amino acids. V lost 6 bases and J lost 1, with 9 bases in between. CDR3 sequence reads: CASRQGENTEAFF. The DNA for the CDR3 is TGTGCCAGCAGACAGGGAGAGAACACTGAAGCTTTCTTT.

The chain is built from TRBV7-9 and TRBJ2-3; 7 bases are shared with TRBD2. The germline gives CDR1 SEHNR, CDR2 FQNEAQ (reference sequence). This CDR3 spans 15 amino acids. V was clipped by 5 bases and J by 4 bases; unmatched bases: 9. CDR3 region: CASSLGEGQADTQYF. For the CDR3, the DNA is TGTGCCAGCAGCCTGGGGGAGGGCCAGGCAGATACGCAGTATTTT. The variable domain in full, completed from reference TRBV7-9 and TRBJ2-3, reads DTGVSQNPRHKITKRGQNVTFRCDPISEHNRLYWYRQTLGQGPEFLTYFQNEAQLEKSRLLSDRFSAERPKGSFSTLEIQRTEQGDSAMYLCASSLGEGQADTQYFGPGTRLTVL.

V gene TRBV15 combines with J gene TRBJ1-4, with 8 bases matching TRBD1. V trimming: 5 bases; J trimming: 7 bases; junction bases outside the gene matches: 15. The CDR3 runs 17 residues. CDR1 is LNHNV and CDR2 is YYDKDF in the germline V gene (reference sequence). The CDR3 loop is CATSSPGRTGKGEKLFF. The CDR3 DNA follows: TGTGCCACCAGCTCCCCTGGCCGGACAGGGAAGGGTGAAAAACTGTTTTTT.

The chain employs TRBV2 and TRBJ2-3; 8 bases are shared with TRBD1. Germline loops: CDR1 SNHLY, CDR2 FYNNEI. V lost 5 bases and J lost 6; bases outside the gene matches: 13. The CDR3 contains 16 residues. CDR3 region: CASSQRQGTVGDTQYF. CDR3 DNA: TGTGCCAGCAGTCAAAGACAGGGGACGGTGGGTGATACGCAGTATTTT.